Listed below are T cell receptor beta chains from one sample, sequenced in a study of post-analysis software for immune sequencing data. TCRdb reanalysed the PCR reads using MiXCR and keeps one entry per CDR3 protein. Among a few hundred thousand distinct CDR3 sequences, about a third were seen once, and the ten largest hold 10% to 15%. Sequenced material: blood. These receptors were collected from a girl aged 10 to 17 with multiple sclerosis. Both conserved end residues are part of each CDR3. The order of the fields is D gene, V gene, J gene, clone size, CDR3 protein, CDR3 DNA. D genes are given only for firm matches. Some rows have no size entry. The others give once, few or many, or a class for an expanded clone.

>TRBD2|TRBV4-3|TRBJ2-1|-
CASSQEFSSGGGHNEQFF
TGCGCCAGCAGCCAAGAGTTCTCAAGCGGGGGGGGCCACAATGAGCAGTTCTTC
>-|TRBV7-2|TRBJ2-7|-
CASSPLGAIHEQYF
TGTGCCAGCAGCCCCCTGGGGGCTATCCACGAGCAGTACTTC
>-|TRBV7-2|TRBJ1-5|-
CASSFGQCQPQHF
TGTGCCAGCAGCTTCGGCCAATGTCAGCCCCAGCATTTT
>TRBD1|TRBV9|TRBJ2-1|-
CVSSVDRGNEQFF
TGTGTCAGCAGCGTAGACAGGGGAAATGAGCAGTTCTTC
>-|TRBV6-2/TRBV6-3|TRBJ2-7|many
CASRPGTGPYEQYF
TGTGCCAGCAGGCCCGGGACGGGCCCCTACGAGCAGTACTTC
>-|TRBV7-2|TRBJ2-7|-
CASSSPVKGEQYF
TGTGCCAGCAGCTCCCCGGTGAAGGGCGAGCAGTACTTC
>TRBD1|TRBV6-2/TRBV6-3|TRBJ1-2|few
CASSPGTGADGYTF
TGTGCCAGCAGCCCCGGGACAGGGGCAGATGGCTACACCTTC
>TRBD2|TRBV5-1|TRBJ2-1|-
CASSFSGGAGDEQFF
TGCGCCAGCAGCTTTAGCGGGGGGGCTGGTGATGAGCAGTTCTTC
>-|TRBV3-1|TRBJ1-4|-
CASSQSQEKLFF
TGTGCCAGCAGCCAGAGCCAGGAAAAACTGTTTTTT
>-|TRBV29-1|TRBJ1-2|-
CSVEGGPYGYTF
TGCAGTGTTGAAGGGGGGCCTTATGGCTACACCTTC
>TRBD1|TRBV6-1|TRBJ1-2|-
CASSALTGSYANYGYTF
TGTGCCAGCAGTGCCCTGACAGGGTCGTACGCTAACTATGGCTACACCTTC
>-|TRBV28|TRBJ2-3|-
CASTLQGGGPTDTQYF
TGTGCCAGCACCCTTCAGGGGGGGGGACCCACAGATACGCAGTATTTT
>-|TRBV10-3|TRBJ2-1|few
CAIRQFTSYEQFF
TGTGCCATCAGGCAATTTACTAGCTATGAGCAGTTCTTC
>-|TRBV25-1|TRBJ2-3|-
CASSGGVYSTDTQYF
TGTGCCAGCAGTGGAGGAGTTTATAGCACAGATACGCAGTATTTT
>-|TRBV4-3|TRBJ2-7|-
CVSSQDGGTSYEQYF
TGCGTCAGCAGCCAAGACGGGGGCACCTCCTACGAGCAGTACTTC
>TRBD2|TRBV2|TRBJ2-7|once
CASSPQRGPYEQYF
TGTGCCAGCAGTCCCCAGCGGGGCCCCTACGAGCAGTACTTC
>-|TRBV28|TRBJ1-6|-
CASSWDASSYNSPLHF
TGTGCCAGCAGTTGGGACGCCAGCTCCTATAATTCACCCCTCCACTTT
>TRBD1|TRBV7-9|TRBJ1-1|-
CASSSGPGGNTEAFF
TGTGCCAGCAGCTCGGGACCAGGGGGGAACACTGAAGCTTTCTTT
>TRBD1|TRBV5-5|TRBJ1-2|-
CASSVQGQGLYGYTF
TGTGCCAGCAGCGTACAGGGACAGGGCCTCTATGGCTACACCTTC
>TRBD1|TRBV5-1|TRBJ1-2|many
CASSLDRGYGYTF
TGTGCCAGCAGTTTAGACAGGGGCTATGGCTACACCTTC
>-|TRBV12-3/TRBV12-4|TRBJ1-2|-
CASSSPRSYGYTF
TGTGCCAGCAGTTCCCCACGGAGCTATGGCTACACCTTC
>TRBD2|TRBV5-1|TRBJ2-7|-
CASSAGLAGGRSSYNEQYF
TGCGCCAGCAGCGCGGGACTAGCGGGGGGACGGAGCTCCTACAATGAGCAGTACTTC
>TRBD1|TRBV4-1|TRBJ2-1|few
CASSQVGQGRYNEQFF
TGCGCCAGCAGCCAGGTAGGACAGGGGCGTTACAATGAGCAGTTCTTC
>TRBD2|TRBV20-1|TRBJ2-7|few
CSATQASGGAHEQYF
TGCAGTGCGACCCAGGCTAGCGGGGGGGCACACGAGCAGTACTTC
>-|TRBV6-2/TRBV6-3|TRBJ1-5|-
CASSVRQLNQPQHF
TGTGCCAGCAGTGTACGGCAGCTCAATCAGCCCCAGCATTTT
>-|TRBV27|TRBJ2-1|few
CASKGGRAYNEQFF
TGTGCCAGCAAAGGTGGCAGGGCCTACAATGAGCAGTTCTTC
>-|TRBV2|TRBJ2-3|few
CASSASWRDTQYF
TGTGCCAGCAGTGCATCGTGGAGAGATACGCAGTATTTT
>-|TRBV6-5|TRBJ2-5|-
CASSYLTAQETQYF
TGTGCCAGCAGTTACTTGACCGCACAAGAGACCCAGTACTTC
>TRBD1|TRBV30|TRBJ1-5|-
CAYSTGSNQPQHF
TGTGCCTACTCGACAGGGTCGAATCAGCCCCAGCATTTT
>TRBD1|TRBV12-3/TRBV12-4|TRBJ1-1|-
CASTSPQGANTEAFF
TGTGCCAGTACCTCACCGCAGGGGGCTAACACTGAAGCTTTCTTT
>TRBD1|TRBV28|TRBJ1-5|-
CASSQGANQPQHF
TGTGCCAGCTCACAGGGGGCAAATCAGCCCCAGCATTTT
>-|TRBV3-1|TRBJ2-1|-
CASSQFSGSYNEQFF
TGTGCCAGCAGCCAGTTTAGTGGCTCCTACAATGAGCAGTTCTTC
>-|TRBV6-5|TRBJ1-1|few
CASSYLSGVNTEAFF
TGTGCCAGCAGTTACCTCTCCGGGGTAAACACTGAAGCTTTCTTT
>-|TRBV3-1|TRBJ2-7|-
CASSQVNYEQYF
TGTGCCAGCAGTCAGGTTAACTACGAGCAGTACTTC
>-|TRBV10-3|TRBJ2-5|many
CAIRSARDQETQYF
TGTGCCATCCGCTCGGCTAGGGACCAAGAGACCCAGTACTTC
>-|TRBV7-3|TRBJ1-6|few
CASSLNGGSPLHF
TGTGCCAGCAGCCTCAACGGGGGATCACCCCTCCACTTT
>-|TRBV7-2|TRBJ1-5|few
CASSTQGRQVNQPQHF
TGTGCCAGCAGCACCCAGGGTCGCCAAGTCAATCAGCCCCAGCATTTT
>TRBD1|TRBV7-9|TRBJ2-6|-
CASSARTGNSGANVLTF
TGTGCCAGCAGCGCGAGGACAGGGAACTCTGGGGCCAACGTCCTGACTTTC
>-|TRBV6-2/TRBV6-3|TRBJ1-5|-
CASKRQNSNQPQHF
TGTGCCAGCAAACGACAGAATAGCAATCAGCCCCAGCATTTT